The 10 T cell receptor beta chains below were found in one sample sequenced in a study of T cells after yellow fever vaccination. Each CDR3 protein is one row after TCRdb ran MiXCR on the 5' RACE reads. The sample shows around 310,000 distinct CDR3 sequences, around 3.9% of them seen only once. The material was PBMCs, obtained 5 days after the yellow fever booster vaccination. The receptors stem from a young man who received the YFV17D yellow fever vaccine.

This clonotype has a handful of counts. The rearrangement joins TRBV7-9 to TRBJ1-2, with D unresolved. Trimming shortened V by 7 bases and J by 6 bases, and 9 bases separated the two germline ends. Per the germline V gene, CDR1 is SEHNR and CDR2 is FQNEAQ (reference sequence). This CDR3 has 11 residues. CDR3 sequence (DNA): TGTGCCAGCAATGGTCTTGATGGCTACACCTTC. It encodes CASNGLDGYTF. The full variable domain, completed using reference TRBV7-9 and TRBJ1-2, is DTGVSQNPRHKITKRGQNVTFRCDPISEHNRLYWYRQTLGQGPEFLTYFQNEAQLEKSRLLSDRFSAERPKGSFSTLEIQRTEQGDSAMYLCASNGLDGYTFGSGTRLTVV.

This clonotype was recorded a few times. The chain uses TRBV12-3 or TRBV12-4 and TRBJ1-3; D gene uncertain. V dropped 6 bases and J dropped 1 base, with 13 bases sitting between them. This CDR3 has 15 residues. CDR3 region: CASRSLERSGNTIYF. DNA for the CDR3: TGTGCCAGCAGATCATTAGAGCGGTCTGGAAACACCATATATTTT.

This clonotype turned up a few times. The CDR3 coding sequence is TGTGCCAGCAGCCCAGCGGGACAGGGACCCTTAGAGCAGTACTTC. It yields the protein CASSPAGQGPLEQYF. The rearrangement joins TRBV7-6 to TRBJ2-7; 9 nucleotides align to TRBD1. The junction had 12 bases not matched to a gene; V was cut back by 5 bases and J by 7 bases. CDR1 SGHVS and CDR2 FNYEAQ come from the germline V gene. CDR3 length: 15 amino acids.

This clonotype came up many times. V is TRBV4-3 and J is TRBJ2-1, with TRBD2 identical over 12 bases. This CDR3 region has 17 residues. Germline V lookup: CDR1 LGHNA, CDR2 YSLEER. The J segment lost 6 bases and the V segment lost 0 bases, leaving 6 bases of the junction unmatched. The DNA of the CDR3 is TGCGCCAGCAGCCAAGATCGGGCTAGCGGGGGGGCCAATGAGCAGTTCTTC. Encoded protein: CASSQDRASGGANEQFF.

The CDR3 nucleotides read TGTGCCAGCAGTACCGAGGTGGACAATGAGCAGTTCTTC. It specifies CASSTEVDNEQFF. V is TRBV2 and J is TRBJ2-1; no clear D. The V and J ends lost 5 bases and 5 bases respectively, with 10 bases between them. Germline CDR1 is SNHLY and CDR2 is FYNNEI. The CDR3 spans 13 residues.

This clonotype was seen at least ten times. The rearrangement uses TRBV5-1 and TRBJ2-1, with TRBD2 matching over 13 bases. This CDR3 has 14 residues. Germline CDR1 reads SGHRS; CDR2 reads YFSETQ. V shed 4 bases, J shed 6 bases, and the junction held 1 base outside the gene matches. The CDR3 DNA sequence: TGCGCCAGCAGCCGACTAGCGGGGGGCAATGAGCAGTTCTTC. As protein: CASSRLAGGNEQFF. Combining the CDR3 with reference TRBV5-1 and TRBJ2-1 gives the whole variable domain KAGVTQTPRYLIKTRGQQVTLSCSPISGHRSVSWYQQTPGQGLQFLFEYFSETQRNKGNFPGRFSGRQFSNSRSEMNVSTLELGDSALYLCASSRLAGGNEQFFGPGTRLTVL.

The chain combines TRBV7-2 with TRBJ2-7; D is unclear. V dropped 2 bases and J dropped 0 bases, with 5 bases sitting between them. The CDR3 is 13 amino acids. Germline loops: CDR1 SGHTA, CDR2 FQGNSA. CDR3 coding DNA: TGTGCCAGCAGCTTACACAACTCCTACGAGCAGTACTTC. Protein sequence: CASSLHNSYEQYF.

There are a few counts of this clonotype. This chain uses TRBV5-1 with TRBJ1-6; D is unresolved. Trimming took off 1 base at V and 6 bases at J, with 14 bases between the two ends. CDR1 and CDR2 (germline): SGHRS, YFSETQ. The CDR3 covers 16 residues. CDR3 amino acids: CASSLNSRSSNSPLHF. The CDR3 nucleotides are TGCGCCAGCAGCTTGAACAGCCGTTCGAGTAATTCACCCCTCCACTTT.

This chain uses TRBV20-1 with TRBJ1-2; D remains ambiguous. This CDR3 contains 14 residues. V was cut by 0 bases and J by 5 bases, with 13 bases left in between. Per germline, CDR1 DFQATT and CDR2 SNEGSKA (reference sequence). For the CDR3, the DNA is TGCAGTGCTAGAGATGGGCAGGAAGGATATGGCTACACCTTC. It codes for CSARDGQEGYGYTF.

This clonotype was seen repeatedly, ten times or more. The V gene is TRBV5-1, the J gene TRBJ1-1, with D perhaps TRBD1 (5 bases). This CDR3 spans 14 amino acids. V shed 4 bases and J shed 0 bases, with 10 bases lying between them. The V gene's germline CDR1 is SGHRS and CDR2 YFSETQ. The CDR3 DNA follows: TGCGCCAGCAGCGCCAGGGCCCTGAACACTGAAGCTTTCTTT. Translating it yields CASSARALNTEAFF. The whole variable domain, remainder taken from reference TRBV5-1 and TRBJ1-1, is KAGVTQTPRYLIKTRGQQVTLSCSPISGHRSVSWYQQTPGQGLQFLFEYFSETQRNKGNFPGRFSGRQFSNSRSEMNVSTLELGDSALYLCASSARALNTEAFFGQGTRLTVV.